One sample yielded the 23 T cell receptor beta chains listed below, sequenced in a study of blood T cell repertoires in COVID-19. Sequencing used immunoSEQ multiplex PCR; TCRdb keeps in-frame clones, though not all of them. This sample has 50,000 to 55,000 clones, with 89% found just once. What was sequenced was peripheral blood. These receptors all come from a man aged 55 to 69 with active COVID-19.

This chain links TRBV28 with TRBJ1-2; no clear D. The CDR3 covers 13 residues. The germline V and J ends were trimmed by 1 base and 5 bases, with 8 bases remaining between them. Germline V gene lookup returns CDR1 MDHEN and CDR2 SYDVKM. CDR3 DNA sequence: TGTGCCAGCAGTTTATCGGTTCCATATGGCTACACCTTC. As protein: CASSLSVPYGYTF.

The chain uses TRBV7-3 and TRBJ2-2; TRBD1 matches at 9 bases. The germline V gene encodes CDR1 SGHTA and CDR2 FQGTGA. The CDR3 spans 15 residues. The J segment lost 4 bases and the V segment lost 3 bases, leaving 3 bases of the junction unmatched. The CDR3 spells CASSLNRGRTGELFF. The CDR3 DNA reads as TGTGCCAGCAGCTTGAACAGGGGGCGCACCGGGGAGCTGTTTTTT.

The chain joins TRBV5-1 to TRBJ2-3; possible D gene TRBD2, 5 bases. Trimming removed 0 bases from V and 1 base from J, with 9 bases in between. The CDR3 length is 15 residues. Per the germline V gene, CDR1 is SGHRS and CDR2 is YFSETQ. The CDR3 DNA follows: TGCGCCAGCAGCTTGGTTGTTAGCGGCACAGATACGCAGTATTTT. It translates to CASSLVVSGTDTQYF.

This chain links TRBV29-1 with TRBJ1-1; D gene ambiguous. Germline CDR1 reads SQVTM; CDR2 reads ANQGSEA. The CDR3 is 14 residues long. The V end lost 5 bases, the J end lost 4 bases, and 17 bases lay between the germline ends. The CDR3 loop is CSVMAGSWVTEAFF. DNA of the CDR3: TGCAGCGTTATGGCGGGTAGCTGGGTCACTGAAGCTTTCTTT.

The rearrangement links TRBV28 to TRBJ2-3; possibly TRBD2 for D (5 bases). Germline assignment: CDR1 MDHEN and CDR2 SYDVKM. Trimming took off 3 bases at V and 2 bases at J, with 9 bases between the two ends. The CDR3 is made up of 14 amino acids. CDR3 region: CASSLAGDTDTQYF. In DNA form, the CDR3 reads TGTGCCAGCAGTTTGGCCGGGGACACAGATACGCAGTATTTT.

The chain joins TRBV7-8 to TRBJ2-1; 12 bases agree with TRBD2. This CDR3 is built from 18 residues. V lost 2 bases, J lost 0 bases, and 5 bases stayed unmatched. The germline V gene has CDR1 SGHVS and CDR2 FQNEAQ. CDR3: CASSLRLAGGSSYNEQFF. CDR3 DNA sequence: TGTGCCAGCAGCTTAAGGCTAGCGGGAGGGAGCTCCTACAATGAGCAGTTCTTC.

CDR3 DNA: TGTGCCAGCTCACTCCGCGGGACTAGCGGGAACACCGGGGAGCTGTTTTTT. This translates into CASSLRGTSGNTGELFF. The J gene is TRBJ2-2, the V gene TRBV18, with 11 bases that match TRBD2. Germline assignment: CDR1 KGHSH and CDR2 LQKENI. Losses at the gene ends were 4 bases for V and 1 base for J; bases not matched to a gene: 5. CDR3 length equals 17 residues. The full variable domain, in which reference TRBV18 and TRBJ2-2 provide the parts outside the CDR3, is NAGVMQNPRHLVRRRGQEARLRCSPMKGHSHVYWYRQLPEEGLKFMVYLQKENIIDESGMPKERFSAEFPKEGPSILRIQQVVRGDSAAYFCASSLRGTSGNTGELFFGEGSRLTVL.

The chain employs TRBV3-1 (or the pseudogene TRBV3-2) and TRBJ1-1; 7 bases map to TRBD1. Trimming at V came to 2 bases and at J to 1 base, leaving 7 bases not matched to a gene. The germline V gene encodes CDR1 LGHDT and CDR2 YNNKEL (reference sequence). CDR3 length: 16 residues. CDR3 coding DNA: TGTGCCAGCAGCCAACTTACAGACAGGGAGAACACTGAAGCTTTCTTT. This gives the protein CASSQLTDRENTEAFF.

J is TRBJ1-6 and V is TRBV5-4, with 7 bases identical to TRBD1. The junction had 3 bases not matched to a gene; V was cut back by 4 bases and J by 8 bases. CDR1 and CDR2 from the germline V gene are SGHNT and YYREEE (reference sequence). The CDR3 has 13 amino acids. In nucleotides, the CDR3 is TGTGCCAGCAGCCCAGGGGGTGATTCACCCCTCCACTTT. Translation gives CASSPGGDSPLHF.

This sequence joins TRBV24-1 and TRBJ1-1; possibly TRBD1 for D (5 bases). The CDR3 is 15 amino acids. Germline CDR1 is KGHDR and CDR2 is SFDVKD. Trimming removed 4 bases from V and 4 bases from J, with 15 bases in between. The CDR3 DNA follows: TGTGCCACCAGTGACCATGGACGGGGGAGCACTGAAGCTTTCTTT. Its translation: CATSDHGRGSTEAFF.

Written as DNA, the CDR3 is TGTGCCAGCAGCGTAGCTACGACAGATATTGGCTACACCTTC. Its translation: CASSVATTDIGYTF. The genes are TRBV9 and TRBJ1-2; weak D call: TRBD1 (5 bases). CDR1 and CDR2 (germline): SGDLS, YYNGEE. V was shortened by 0 bases and J by 7 bases, with 13 bases between the two germline ends. The CDR3 has 14 amino acids.

This rearrangement joins TRBV7-6 to TRBJ2-1; D perhaps matches TRBD2 (5 bases). CDR3 length equals 16 residues. Germline V gene lookup returns CDR1 SGHVS and CDR2 FNYEAQ. The V gene lost 6 bases and the J gene lost 6 bases, with 21 bases spanning the gap. The CDR3 loop is CASSPGLASLVNEQFF. For the CDR3, the DNA is TGTGCCAGCAGTCCTGGACTCGCAAGCCTAGTCAATGAGCAGTTCTTC.

This rearrangement joins TRBV24-1 to TRBJ2-1; 9 bases are shared with TRBD2. CDR3 size: 17 residues. With 3 bases clipped from V and 0 bases from J, the junction kept 5 bases outside the gene matches. CDR1 is KGHDR, CDR2 SFDVKD, per germline. CDR3 residues: CATSDIFSGSSYNEQFF. For the CDR3, the DNA is TGTGCCACCAGTGATATCTTTAGCGGGAGCTCCTACAATGAGCAGTTCTTC.

V gene TRBV12-5 combines with J gene TRBJ2-1, with no clear D. CDR1 and CDR2 (germline): LGHNT, FRNRAP. The CDR3 length is 13 residues. V lost 4 bases and J lost 5, with 9 bases in between. The CDR3 loop is CASGWAADNEQFF. The CDR3 nucleotides read TGTGCTAGTGGTTGGGCAGCTGACAATGAGCAGTTCTTC.

There are a few counts of this clone. The chain uses TRBV29-1 and TRBJ2-3, with D hard to call. Deletions cut 3 bases from V and 0 bases from J, with 10 bases between. Germline V gene data show CDR1 as SQVTM and CDR2 as ANQGSEA. CDR3 size: 14 residues. The CDR3 nucleotides are TGCAGCGTTGAGAGAACCAGGAGCACAGATACGCAGTATTTT. The encoded protein is CSVERTRSTDTQYF.

The J gene is TRBJ2-3, the V gene TRBV20-1, with 9 bases fitting TRBD2. The germline gives CDR1 DFQATT, CDR2 SNEGSKA (reference sequence). The junction had 10 bases not matched to a gene; V was cut back by 3 bases and J by 0 bases. The CDR3 is 17 amino acids. The CDR3 DNA reads as TGCAGTGCTAGTCCCATTATAGCGGGAGTGAGCACAGATACGCAGTATTTT. Encoded protein: CSASPIIAGVSTDTQYF.

V usage is TRBV7-3 and J usage is TRBJ2-7, with TRBD2 matching over 12 bases. The germline CDR1 and CDR2 sequences are SGHTA and FQGTGA. CDR3 length: 15 amino acids. Unmatched junction bases numbered 7, after V lost 6 bases and J lost 4 bases. CDR3 residues: CASSATSGSRYEQYF. CDR3 coding DNA: TGTGCCAGCAGTGCGACTAGCGGGAGTAGGTACGAGCAGTACTTC.

This clone occurred once. The gene calls are TRBV5-1 and TRBJ2-1; 16 positions match TRBD2. V shed 4 bases and J 0 bases; nucleotides not matched to a gene: 10. This CDR3 is 20 amino acids long. CDR1 is SGHRS, CDR2 YFSETQ, per germline. The CDR3 loop reads CASSQPGTSGRALSYNEQFF. DNA for the CDR3: TGCGCCAGCAGCCAACCCGGGACTAGCGGGAGGGCCCTCTCCTACAATGAGCAGTTCTTC. Filled out from reference TRBV5-1 and TRBJ2-1, the complete variable domain reads KAGVTQTPRYLIKTRGQQVTLSCSPISGHRSVSWYQQTPGQGLQFLFEYFSETQRNKGNFPGRFSGRQFSNSRSEMNVSTLELGDSALYLCASSQPGTSGRALSYNEQFFGPGTRLTVL.

This sequence joins TRBV24-1 and TRBJ1-5; D ambiguous. The CDR3 is made up of 17 amino acids. Germline-derived CDR1 and CDR2 are KGHDR and SFDVKD. V was shortened by 2 bases and J by 0 bases, with 13 bases between the two germline ends. The CDR3 DNA reads as TGTGCCACCAGTGATTCTGCTCCGCGATATAGCAATCAGCCCCAGCATTTT. Protein product: CATSDSAPRYSNQPQHF.

About this clone: This is likely a read error, given that the CDR3 carries no conserved phenylalanine or tryptophan at its end. No DNA is shown, since the ends of the CDR3 on it are uncertain; the CDR3 is the one TCRdb lists. This chain connects TRBV4-1 to TRBJ2-7; the D segment call TRBD1 is taken from the table without a DNA check. Germline CDR1 reads MGHRA; CDR2 reads YSYEKL. Ends included, the CDR3 has 10 residues. The CDR3 spells CASSQDGRAG.

This chain links TRBV7-2 with TRBJ2-7, with D possibly matching TRBD1 (5 bases). Germline-derived CDR1 and CDR2 are SGHTA and FQGNSA. CDR3 length: 17 amino acids. V dropped 2 bases and J dropped 4 bases, with 21 bases sitting between them. The CDR3 bases are TGTGCCAGCAGCTTATCTTATCCGGGTCAGGGCGGATACGAGCAGTACTTC. Amino acids: CASSLSYPGQGGYEQYF.

J is TRBJ2-6 and V is TRBV6-2 or TRBV6-3; D call uncertain. This CDR3 is built from 16 residues. The germline V gene encodes CDR1 MNHEY and CDR2 SVGEGT. Trimming shortened V by 0 bases and J by 0 bases, and 6 bases separated the two germline ends. CDR3 DNA: TGTGCCAGCAGTTACTCGAGAGTCTCTGGGGCCAACGTCCTGACTTTC. It encodes CASSYSRVSGANVLTF.

The chain is built from TRBV5-4 and TRBJ2-5; weak D call: TRBD2 (5 bases). Trimming took off 1 base at V and 1 base at J, with 8 bases between the two ends. CDR3 length equals 14 residues. CDR1 and CDR2 (germline): SGHNT, YYREEE (reference sequence). The CDR3 nucleotides are TGTGCCAGCAGCTTGCTAGCAGGCCAAGAGACCCAGTACTTC. It specifies CASSLLAGQETQYF.